This T cell receptor (beta chain) was documented in a study of cytomegalovirus exposure and HLA in healthy donors. Overall study: Within an early data release were roughly 90 million unique TCRs drawn from HLA-typed donors. General observations from the study: Earlier analysis found most TCR beta V segments productive about 87% or about 30% of the time. The authors enumerated some 170 TCR beta chains as linked to cytomegalovirus.

As to this clone: The target antigen is unknown.

60 Vbeta and 13 Jbeta primers were used in PCR. Method: immunoSEQ multiplex PCR; TCRdb's copy keeps in-frame clones and lacks some. Altogether 130,000 to 150,000 clones are present, around 77% being singletons, with the ten largest covering more than 4.5%. The sequence derives from a woman aged 45 to 65 in good health and CMV-seronegative. Sequencing input: PBMCs.

CDR3: CASNGRGSGANVLTF. As DNA, the CDR3 is TGCGCCAGCAACGGGAGAGGGTCTGGGGCCAACGTCCTGACTTTC. This chain links TRBV5-1 with TRBJ2-6, with D maybe TRBD2 (6 bases). Germline V gene data show CDR1 as SGHRS and CDR2 as YFSETQ. The CDR3 consists of 15 residues. Between the trimmed V and J ends, which lost 6 bases and 1 base, there was a span of 11 bases.